The entry below describes one TCR beta chain. Methods used by the authors: By means of reference gene primer amplification, nucleated cell counts were estimated. Only in-frame clones appear in the TCRdb table, and some are missing; sequencing was by immunoSEQ multiplex PCR. V and J calls and clone size are given by that table; D and trimming were obtained from the DNA. This repertoire shows some 360,000 clones, about nine tenths found once; its top ten account for 3% to 4.5%. Trimming stripped 0 bases from V and 1 base from J, with 13 bases between. CDR3 length equals 17 residues. Germline lookup yields CDR1 LNHNV and CDR2 YYDKDF (reference sequence). The sample is drawn from a study of blood T cell repertoires in COVID-19.

The source of this sequence is a woman in her fifties or sixties with COVID-19, enrolled during active disease. The chain has TRBV15 and TRBJ1-3, with D tentatively TRBD1 (6 bases). The sequenced sample consisted of peripheral blood. Written as DNA, the CDR3 is TGTGCCACCAGCAGAGACAGACAGGACTGGTCTGGAAACACCATATATTTT. Protein: CATSRDRQDWSGNTIYF.